Listed below are T cell receptor beta chains from one sample, sequenced in a study of beta chain features in type 1 diabetes. The method was immunoSEQ multiplex PCR; TCRdb's version includes in-frame clones alone and lacks a portion of them. The table lists under 850,000 clones, around an eighth of them singletons, with approximately 0.022% in the top ten. Sequenced input: naive CD4+ T cells from blood. The receptor source for this set is a man aged 18 to 30 with type 1 diabetes. Each CDR3 is given with its conserved first and last residue. A D gene is named only where the DNA matches it firmly. A clone size is listed for some rows: how often the clone was seen (once, few, many), or a class if it is expanded.

clone size: few
D gene: NA
V gene: TRBV30
J gene: TRBJ1-4
CDR3 protein: CALSVDPNEKLFF
CDR3 DNA: TGTGCCTTGAGTGTAGACCCTAATGAAAAACTGTTTTTT

clone size: few
D gene: NA
V gene: TRBV19
J gene: TRBJ2-6
CDR3 protein: CASSAPWGSSSGANVLTF
CDR3 DNA: TGTGCCAGTAGTGCACCTTGGGGTTCGAGCTCTGGGGCCAACGTCCTGACTTTC

clone size: NA
D gene: TRBD2
V gene: TRBV7-2
J gene: TRBJ2-1
CDR3 protein: CASSLASGLEYNEQFF
CDR3 DNA: TGTGCCAGCAGCTTAGCGTCGGGACTAGAGTACAATGAGCAGTTCTTC

clone size: NA
D gene: TRBD1
V gene: TRBV7-9
J gene: TRBJ1-2
CDR3 protein: CASSSTGVGYTF
CDR3 DNA: TGTGCCAGCAGCTCTACAGGGGTCGGCTACACCTTC

clone size: NA
D gene: NA
V gene: TRBV30
J gene: TRBJ1-2
CDR3 protein: CAWSVGYGYTF
CDR3 DNA: TGTGCCTGGAGTGTAGGCTATGGCTACACCTTC

clone size: few
D gene: NA
V gene: TRBV19
J gene: TRBJ2-1
CDR3 protein: CASSNLYNEQFF
CDR3 DNA: TGTGCCAGTAGTAACTTATACAATGAGCAGTTCTTC

clone size: NA
D gene: NA
V gene: TRBV19
J gene: TRBJ2-3
CDR3 protein: CASSTQGGTDTQYF
CDR3 DNA: TGTGCCAGTAGTACCCAGGGCGGCACAGATACGCAGTATTTT

clone size: NA
D gene: TRBD1
V gene: TRBV9
J gene: TRBJ1-6
CDR3 protein: CASSPRTGLGSPLHF
CDR3 DNA: TGTGCCAGCAGCCCCCGGACAGGCTTGGGCTCACCCCTCCACTTT

clone size: NA
D gene: NA
V gene: TRBV28
J gene: TRBJ2-3
CDR3 protein: CASGERTSTDTQYF
CDR3 DNA: TGTGCCAGCGGGGAGCGGACAAGCACAGATACGCAGTATTTT

clone size: few
D gene: NA
V gene: TRBV7-2
J gene: TRBJ1-1
CDR3 protein: CASRPQRNTEAFF
CDR3 DNA: TGTGCCAGCAGGCCCCAGAGAAACACTGAAGCTTTCTTT

clone size: NA
D gene: TRBD2
V gene: TRBV5-4
J gene: TRBJ2-5
CDR3 protein: CASSPAGGGAVETQYF
CDR3 DNA: TGTGCCAGCAGCCCTGCGGGAGGGGGGGCTGTAGAGACCCAGTACTTC

clone size: NA
D gene: TRBD1
V gene: TRBV4-1
J gene: TRBJ1-5
CDR3 protein: CASSQAVVRGHQPQHF
CDR3 DNA: TGCGCCAGCAGCCAAGCAGTGGTCAGGGGGCATCAGCCCCAGCATTTT

clone size: few
D gene: NA
V gene: TRBV28
J gene: TRBJ1-2
CDR3 protein: CASSLDQNGYTF
CDR3 DNA: TGTGCCAGCAGCTTGGATCAGAATGGCTACACCTTC

clone size: few
D gene: NA
V gene: TRBV14
J gene: TRBJ1-3
CDR3 protein: CASSRRYSGNTIYF
CDR3 DNA: TGTGCCAGCAGCCGTCGATACTCTGGAAACACCATATATTTT

clone size: NA
D gene: NA
V gene: TRBV30
J gene: TRBJ1-1
CDR3 protein: CAWSRIGRNTEAFF
CDR3 DNA: TGTGCCTGGAGCCGAATCGGCAGGAACACTGAAGCTTTCTTT

clone size: NA
D gene: NA
V gene: TRBV27
J gene: TRBJ1-1
CDR3 protein: CASSGEGVFEGTEAFF
CDR3 DNA: TGTGCCAGCAGTGGAGAGGGAGTTTTTGAGGGTACTGAAGCTTTCTTT

clone size: NA
D gene: NA
V gene: TRBV11-2
J gene: TRBJ2-3
CDR3 protein: CASSSETGGSDTQYF
CDR3 DNA: TGTGCCAGCAGCTCGGAGACTGGGGGTTCAGATACGCAGTATTTT

clone size: few
D gene: TRBD1
V gene: TRBV5-4
J gene: TRBJ2-2
CDR3 protein: CASSLETGSGTGELFF
CDR3 DNA: TGTGCCAGCAGCTTGGAGACAGGGTCGGGCACCGGGGAGCTGTTTTTT

clone size: NA
D gene: NA
V gene: TRBV29-1
J gene: TRBJ1-1
CDR3 protein: CSADRGLGTEAFF
CDR3 DNA: TGCAGCGCGGATCGGGGGTTGGGCACTGAAGCTTTCTTT

clone size: few
D gene: NA
V gene: TRBV12-5
J gene: TRBJ2-7
CDR3 protein: CASGLAISPGDLYEQYF
CDR3 DNA: TGTGCTAGTGGTTTGGCTATAAGTCCAGGGGACCTCTACGAGCAGTACTTC

clone size: NA
D gene: TRBD1
V gene: TRBV4-1
J gene: TRBJ2-2
CDR3 protein: CASSPRSSGTDTGELFF
CDR3 DNA: TGCGCCAGCAGCCCCAGGTCTTCGGGGACAGACACCGGGGAGCTGTTTTTT

clone size: NA
D gene: NA
V gene: TRBV5-1
J gene: TRBJ2-5
CDR3 protein: CASSGTVGALETQYF
CDR3 DNA: TGCGCCAGCAGCGGGACGGTGGGGGCCCTAGAGACCCAGTACTTC

clone size: few
D gene: NA
V gene: TRBV9
J gene: TRBJ2-1
CDR3 protein: CASSPRRRNEQFF
CDR3 DNA: TGTGCCAGCAGCCCCAGGAGGCGCAATGAGCAGTTCTTC

clone size: few
D gene: TRBD1
V gene: TRBV29-1
J gene: TRBJ2-3
CDR3 protein: CSVYRGPSTDTQYF
CDR3 DNA: TGCAGCGTCTACAGGGGGCCTAGCACAGATACGCAGTATTTT

clone size: NA
D gene: NA
V gene: TRBV25-1
J gene: TRBJ2-3
CDR3 protein: CASSEFGRKLVTDTQYF
CDR3 DNA: TGTGCCAGCAGTGAATTCGGCCGAAAACTAGTCACAGATACGCAGTATTTT

clone size: few
D gene: NA
V gene: TRBV29-1
J gene: TRBJ1-2
CDR3 protein: CSVDGQNGYTF
CDR3 DNA: TGCAGCGTTGACGGACAGAATGGCTACACCTTC

clone size: few
D gene: TRBD2
V gene: TRBV7-2
J gene: TRBJ2-7
CDR3 protein: CASRVVAGRDYEQYF
CDR3 DNA: TGTGCCAGCAGGGTCGTAGCGGGGAGAGACTACGAGCAGTACTTC

clone size: few
D gene: TRBD1
V gene: TRBV6-5
J gene: TRBJ2-7
CDR3 protein: CASSYGDRLAYEQYF
CDR3 DNA: TGTGCCAGCAGTTACGGGGACAGGCTGGCCTACGAGCAGTACTTC

clone size: NA
D gene: NA
V gene: TRBV9
J gene: TRBJ1-5
CDR3 protein: CASSVGVEGQPQHF
CDR3 DNA: TGTGCCAGCAGCGTAGGTGTGGAGGGTCAGCCCCAGCATTTT

clone size: NA
D gene: TRBD1
V gene: TRBV6-5
J gene: TRBJ1-5
CDR3 protein: CASRGTGMGNQPQHF
CDR3 DNA: TGTGCCAGCAGAGGGACAGGGATGGGCAATCAGCCCCAGCATTTT

clone size: few
D gene: NA
V gene: TRBV7-2
J gene: TRBJ1-6
CDR3 protein: CASSSAGVGAGSPLHF
CDR3 DNA: TGTGCCAGCAGCTCCGCCGGGGTGGGGGCAGGGTCACCCCTCCACTTT

clone size: NA
D gene: NA
V gene: TRBV4-1
J gene: TRBJ1-1
CDR3 protein: CASSQGGDEAFF
CDR3 DNA: TGCGCCAGCAGCCAAGGGGGGGATGAAGCTTTCTTT

clone size: few
D gene: NA
V gene: TRBV9
J gene: TRBJ2-5
CDR3 protein: CASSVALEGWETQYF
CDR3 DNA: TGTGCCAGCAGCGTAGCCCTGGAGGGGTGGGAGACCCAGTACTTC

clone size: few
D gene: NA
V gene: TRBV5-1
J gene: TRBJ2-7
CDR3 protein: CASSLDLAGSYEQYF
CDR3 DNA: TGCGCCAGCAGCTTGGATTTGGCAGGCTCCTACGAGCAGTACTTC

clone size: few
D gene: NA
V gene: TRBV14
J gene: TRBJ1-1
CDR3 protein: CASSQPSGAGKAFF
CDR3 DNA: TGTGCCAGCAGCCAACCCTCTGGGGCAGGCAAAGCTTTCTTT

clone size: NA
D gene: TRBD1
V gene: TRBV6-5
J gene: TRBJ1-6
CDR3 protein: CASSYDRVNSPLHF
CDR3 DNA: TGTGCCAGCAGTTACGACAGGGTCAATTCACCCCTCCACTTT

clone size: few
D gene: NA
V gene: TRBV4-1
J gene: TRBJ2-1
CDR3 protein: CASSQQGAYNEQFF
CDR3 DNA: TGCGCCAGCAGCCAACAGGGAGCCTACAATGAGCAGTTCTTC